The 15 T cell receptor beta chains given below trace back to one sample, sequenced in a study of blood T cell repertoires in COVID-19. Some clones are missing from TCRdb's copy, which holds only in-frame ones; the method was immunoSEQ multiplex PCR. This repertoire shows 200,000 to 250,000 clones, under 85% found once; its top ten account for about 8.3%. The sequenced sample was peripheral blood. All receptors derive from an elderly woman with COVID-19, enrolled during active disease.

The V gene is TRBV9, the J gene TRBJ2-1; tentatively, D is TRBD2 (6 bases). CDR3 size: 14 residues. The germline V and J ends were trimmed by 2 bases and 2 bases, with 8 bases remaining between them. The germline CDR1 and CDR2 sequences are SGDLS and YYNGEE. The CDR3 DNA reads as TGTGCCAGCAGCGTTGGGGGGACCTACAATGAGCAGTTCTTC. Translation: CASSVGGTYNEQFF.

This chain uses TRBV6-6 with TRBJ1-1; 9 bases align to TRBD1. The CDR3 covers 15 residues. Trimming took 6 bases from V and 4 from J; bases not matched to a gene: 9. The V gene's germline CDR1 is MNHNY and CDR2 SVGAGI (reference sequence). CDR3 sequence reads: CASRSGQGSSTEAFF. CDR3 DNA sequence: TGTGCCAGCAGGAGCGGACAGGGGAGTTCCACTGAAGCTTTCTTT.

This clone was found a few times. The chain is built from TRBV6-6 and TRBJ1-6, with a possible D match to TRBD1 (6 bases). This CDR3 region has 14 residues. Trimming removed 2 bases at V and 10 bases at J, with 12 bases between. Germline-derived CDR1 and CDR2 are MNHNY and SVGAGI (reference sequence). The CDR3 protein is CASSYVQGESPLHF. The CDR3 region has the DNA TGTGCCAGCAGTTACGTACAGGGTGAATCACCCCTCCACTTT.

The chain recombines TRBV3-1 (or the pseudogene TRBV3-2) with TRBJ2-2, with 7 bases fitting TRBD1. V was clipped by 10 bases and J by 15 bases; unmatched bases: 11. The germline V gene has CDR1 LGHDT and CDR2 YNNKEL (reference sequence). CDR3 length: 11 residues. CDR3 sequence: CATDRAVDMFF. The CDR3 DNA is TGTGCCACCGACAGGGCCGTTGATATGTTTTTT.

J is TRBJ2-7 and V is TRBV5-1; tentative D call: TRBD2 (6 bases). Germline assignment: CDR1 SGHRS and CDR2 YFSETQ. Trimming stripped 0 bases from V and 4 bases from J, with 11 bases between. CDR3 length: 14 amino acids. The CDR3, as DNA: TGCGCCAGCAGCTTGGGTGGGAGGATTTACGAGCAGTACTTC. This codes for CASSLGGRIYEQYF.

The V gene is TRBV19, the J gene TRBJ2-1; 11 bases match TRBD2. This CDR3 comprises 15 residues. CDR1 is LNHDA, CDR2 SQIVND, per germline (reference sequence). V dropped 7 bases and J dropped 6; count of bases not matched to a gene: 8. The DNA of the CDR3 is TGTGCCAGTACCCTTATAGCGGGAGGGGCCAATGAGCAGTTCTTC. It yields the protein CASTLIAGGANEQFF.

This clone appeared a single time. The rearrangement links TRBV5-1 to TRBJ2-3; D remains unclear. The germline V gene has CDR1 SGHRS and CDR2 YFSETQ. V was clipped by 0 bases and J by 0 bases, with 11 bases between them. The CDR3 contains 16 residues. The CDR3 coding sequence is TGCGCCAGCAGCTTGGGGGCAGCCTCTAGCACAGATACGCAGTATTTT. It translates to CASSLGAASSTDTQYF.

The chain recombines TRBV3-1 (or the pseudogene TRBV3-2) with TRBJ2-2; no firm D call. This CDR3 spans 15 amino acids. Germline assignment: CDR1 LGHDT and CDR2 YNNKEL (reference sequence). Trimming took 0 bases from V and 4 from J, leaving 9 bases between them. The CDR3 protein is CASSQDGWSTGELFF. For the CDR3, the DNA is TGTGCCAGCAGCCAAGACGGATGGAGCACCGGGGAGCTGTTTTTT.

CDR3 loop: CASSSPPGTGHEKLFF. CDR3 in DNA: TGTGCCAGCAGTTCCCCCCCCGGGACAGGGCATGAAAAACTGTTTTTT. The chain carries TRBV6-5 and TRBJ1-4, with 9 bases identical to TRBD1. This CDR3 has 16 residues. V lost 4 bases, J lost 6 bases, and 9 bases stayed unmatched. Germline V gives CDR1 MNHEY, CDR2 SVGAGI.

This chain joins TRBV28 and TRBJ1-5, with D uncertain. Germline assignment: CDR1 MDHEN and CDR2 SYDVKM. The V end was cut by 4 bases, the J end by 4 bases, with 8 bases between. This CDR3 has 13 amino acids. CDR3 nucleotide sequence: TGTGCCAGCAGTTCCACACCTAATCAGCCCCAGCATTTT. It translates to CASSSTPNQPQHF.

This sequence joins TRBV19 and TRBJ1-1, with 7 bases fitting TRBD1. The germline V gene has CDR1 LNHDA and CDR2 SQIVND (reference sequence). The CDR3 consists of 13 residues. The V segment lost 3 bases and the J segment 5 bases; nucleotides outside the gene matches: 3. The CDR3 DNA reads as TGTGCCAGTAGTATTAGGGGGCAGACTGAAGCTTTCTTT. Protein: CASSIRGQTEAFF.

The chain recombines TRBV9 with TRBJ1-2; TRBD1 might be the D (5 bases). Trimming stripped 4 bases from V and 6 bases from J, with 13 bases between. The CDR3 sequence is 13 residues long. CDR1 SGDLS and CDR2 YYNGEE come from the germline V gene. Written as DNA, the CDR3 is TGTGCCAGCAGCCCACAGGTTCAAAATGGCTACACCTTC. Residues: CASSPQVQNGYTF.

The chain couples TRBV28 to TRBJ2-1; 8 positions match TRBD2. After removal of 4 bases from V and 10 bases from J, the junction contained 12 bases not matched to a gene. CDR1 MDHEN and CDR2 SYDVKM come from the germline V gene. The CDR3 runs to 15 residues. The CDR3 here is CASSSSRRGVVEQFF. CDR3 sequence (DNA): TGTGCCAGCAGTTCCTCCCGGCGGGGGGTCGTCGAGCAGTTCTTC.

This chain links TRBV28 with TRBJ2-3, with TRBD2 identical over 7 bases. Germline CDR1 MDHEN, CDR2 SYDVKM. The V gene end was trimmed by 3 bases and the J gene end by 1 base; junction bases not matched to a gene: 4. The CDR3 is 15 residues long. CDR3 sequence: CASSFPGGGTDTQYF. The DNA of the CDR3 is TGTGCCAGCAGTTTCCCGGGAGGAGGCACAGATACGCAGTATTTT.

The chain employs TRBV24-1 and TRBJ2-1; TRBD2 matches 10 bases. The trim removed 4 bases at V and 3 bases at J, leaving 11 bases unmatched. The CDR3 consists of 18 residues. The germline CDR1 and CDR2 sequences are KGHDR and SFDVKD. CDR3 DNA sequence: TGTGCCACCAGTGACGGACTAGCGGACCCAGCCTTCTACAATGAGCAGTTCTTC. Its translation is CATSDGLADPAFYNEQFF.